Here is one TCR beta chain with its context. The antigen is not known. Assay used: immunoSEQ multiplex PCR; TCRdb lists only in-frame clones, some missing. The data contain more than 350,000 clones, 80% to 95% of them singletons. This record comes from a study of Ad26.COV2.S vaccination and SARS-CoV-2 variants. Overall study context: Intramuscular Ad26.COV2.S doses were given once or twice, 56 days apart.

The CDR3 is 14 residues long. Germline V gene sequence: CDR1 SEHNR, CDR2 FQNEAQ (reference sequence). After removal of 5 bases from V and 7 bases from J, the junction contained 6 bases not matched to a gene. Findings and caveats of the study: Non-spike TCR breadth was similar in vaccine and placebo recipients.

Regarding treatment: 19 received Ad26.COV2.S at low or high dose, single or two shots; several received placebo; per-sample allocation not given. Sampling happened 63 days after the first vaccine or placebo injection. An adult aged 18-55 years in Boston served as the donor. V gene TRBV7-9 combines with J gene TRBJ2-1; TRBD1 matches 9 bases. The source of this sequence is a person between 18 and 65 years old who received the Ad26.COV2.S COVID-19 vaccine or a placebo. The sample was peripheral blood, taken in a trial of Ad26.COV2.S vaccine versus placebo. CDR3 sequence reads: CASSPRTGENEQFF. CDR3 bases: TGTGCCAGCAGCCCGAGGACAGGGGAGAATGAGCAGTTCTTC. Drawing the rest from reference TRBV7-9 and TRBJ2-1, the complete variable domain is DTGVSQNPRHKITKRGQNVTFRCDPISEHNRLYWYRQTLGQGPEFLTYFQNEAQLEKSRLLSDRFSAERPKGSFSTLEIQRTEQGDSAMYLCASSPRTGENEQFFGPGTRLTVL.